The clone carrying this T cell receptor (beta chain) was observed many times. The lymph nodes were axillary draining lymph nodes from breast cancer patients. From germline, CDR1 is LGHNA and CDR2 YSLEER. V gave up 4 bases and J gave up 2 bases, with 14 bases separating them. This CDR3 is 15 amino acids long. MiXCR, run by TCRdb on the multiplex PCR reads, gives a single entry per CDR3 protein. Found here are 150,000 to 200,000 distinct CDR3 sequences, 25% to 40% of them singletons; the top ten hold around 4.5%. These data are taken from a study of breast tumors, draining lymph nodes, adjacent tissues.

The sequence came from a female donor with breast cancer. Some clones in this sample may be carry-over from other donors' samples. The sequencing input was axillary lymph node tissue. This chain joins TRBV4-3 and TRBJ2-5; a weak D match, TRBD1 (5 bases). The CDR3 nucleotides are TGCGCCAGCAGCCCCATGTCAGGGCCACAAGAGACCCAGTACTTC. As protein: CASSPMSGPQETQYF.